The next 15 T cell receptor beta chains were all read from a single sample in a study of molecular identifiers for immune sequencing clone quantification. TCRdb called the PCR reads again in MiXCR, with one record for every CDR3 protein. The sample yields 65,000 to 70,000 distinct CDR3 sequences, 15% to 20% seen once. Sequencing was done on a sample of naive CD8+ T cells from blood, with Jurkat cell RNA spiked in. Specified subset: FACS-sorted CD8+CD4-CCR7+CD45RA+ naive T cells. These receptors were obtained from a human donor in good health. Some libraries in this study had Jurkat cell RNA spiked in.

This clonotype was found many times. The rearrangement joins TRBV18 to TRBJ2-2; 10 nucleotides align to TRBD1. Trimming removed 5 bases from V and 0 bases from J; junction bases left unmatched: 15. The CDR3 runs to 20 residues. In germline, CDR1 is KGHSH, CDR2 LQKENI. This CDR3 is CASSTLPGQGTHTNTGELFF. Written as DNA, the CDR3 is TGTGCCAGCTCAACACTACCGGGACAGGGGACCCACACGAACACCGGGGAGCTGTTTTTT.

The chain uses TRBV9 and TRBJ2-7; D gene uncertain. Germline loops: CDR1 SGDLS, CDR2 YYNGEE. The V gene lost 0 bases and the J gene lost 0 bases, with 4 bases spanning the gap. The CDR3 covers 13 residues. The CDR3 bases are TGTGCCAGCAGCGTAGACAGCTCCTACGAGCAGTACTTC. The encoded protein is CASSVDSSYEQYF.

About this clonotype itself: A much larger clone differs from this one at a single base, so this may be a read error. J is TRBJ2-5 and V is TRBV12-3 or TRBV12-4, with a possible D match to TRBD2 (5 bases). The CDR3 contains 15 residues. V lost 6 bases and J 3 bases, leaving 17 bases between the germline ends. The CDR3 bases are TGTGCCAGCAGACCTTCGACTAACCGAGAAGAGACCCAGTACTTC. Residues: CASRPSTNREETQYF.

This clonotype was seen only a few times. CDR3 loop: CASSHKTGELFF. CDR3 nucleotide sequence: TGCGCCAGCAGCCACAAAACCGGGGAGCTGTTTTTT. The rearrangement joins TRBV4-1 to TRBJ2-2, with unresolved D. Germline CDR1 MGHRA, CDR2 YSYEKL. This CDR3 has 12 residues. Between the trimmed V and J ends, which lost 3 bases and 5 bases, there was a span of 4 bases.

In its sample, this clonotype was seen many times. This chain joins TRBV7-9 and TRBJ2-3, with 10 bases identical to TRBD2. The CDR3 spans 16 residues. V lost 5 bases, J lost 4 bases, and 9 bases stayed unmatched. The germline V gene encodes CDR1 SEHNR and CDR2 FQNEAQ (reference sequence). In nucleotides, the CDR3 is TGTGCCAGCAGCCCTATCGGGCTAGCGGGAGCAGATACGCAGTATTTT. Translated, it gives CASSPIGLAGADTQYF.

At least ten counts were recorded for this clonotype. This CDR3 is CAWSGGQVGQPQHF. CDR3 DNA sequence: TGTGCCTGGAGCGGAGGACAGGTGGGGCAGCCCCAGCATTTT. The V call is TRBV30, the J call TRBJ1-5; 7 nucleotides line up with TRBD1. V lost 3 bases and J lost 7; bases outside the gene matches: 9. The CDR3 sequence is 14 residues long. CDR1 is GTSNPN, CDR2 SVGIG, per germline (reference sequence).

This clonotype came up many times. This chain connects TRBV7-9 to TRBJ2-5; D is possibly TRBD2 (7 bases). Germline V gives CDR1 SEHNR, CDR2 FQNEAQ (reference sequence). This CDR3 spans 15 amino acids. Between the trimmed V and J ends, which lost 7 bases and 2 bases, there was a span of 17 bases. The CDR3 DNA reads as TGTGCCAGCAAACCCTGGGGGGGGCATCAAGAGACCCAGTACTTC. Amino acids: CASKPWGGHQETQYF.

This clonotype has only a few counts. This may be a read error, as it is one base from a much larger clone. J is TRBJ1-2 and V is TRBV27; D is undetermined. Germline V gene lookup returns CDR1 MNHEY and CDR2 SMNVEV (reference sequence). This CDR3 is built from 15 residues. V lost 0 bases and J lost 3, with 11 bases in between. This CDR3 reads CASSLSTARYYGYTF. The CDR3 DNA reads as TGTGCCAGCAGTTTATCGACGGCCAGATACTATGGCTACACCTTC.

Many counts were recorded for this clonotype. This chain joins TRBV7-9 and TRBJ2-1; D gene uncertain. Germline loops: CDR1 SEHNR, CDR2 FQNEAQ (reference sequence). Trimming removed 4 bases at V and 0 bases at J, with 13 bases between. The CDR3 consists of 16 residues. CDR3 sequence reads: CASSSRLSYSYNEQFF. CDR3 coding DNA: TGTGCCAGCAGCTCCCGCCTTTCGTACTCCTACAATGAGCAGTTCTTC.

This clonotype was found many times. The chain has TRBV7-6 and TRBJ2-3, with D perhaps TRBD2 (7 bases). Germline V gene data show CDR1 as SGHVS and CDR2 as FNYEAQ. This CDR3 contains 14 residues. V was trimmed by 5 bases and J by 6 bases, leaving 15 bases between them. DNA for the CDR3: TGTGCCAGCAGCGGAGGGGGGGTTTGGGATACGCAGTATTTT. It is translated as CASSGGGVWDTQYF.

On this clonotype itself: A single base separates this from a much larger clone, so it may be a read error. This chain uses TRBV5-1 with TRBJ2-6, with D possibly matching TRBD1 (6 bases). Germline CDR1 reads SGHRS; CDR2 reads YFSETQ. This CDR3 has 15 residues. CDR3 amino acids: CASSFQGSGAHVLTF. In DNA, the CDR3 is TGCGCCAGCAGCTTTCAGGGGTCTGGGGCCCACGTCCTGACTTTC.

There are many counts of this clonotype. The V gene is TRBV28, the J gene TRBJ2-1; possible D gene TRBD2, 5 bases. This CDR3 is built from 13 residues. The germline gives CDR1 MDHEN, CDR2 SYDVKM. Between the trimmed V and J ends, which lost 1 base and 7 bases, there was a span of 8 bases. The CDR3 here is CASSLFTGNEQFF. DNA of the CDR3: TGTGCCAGCAGTTTATTTACGGGGAATGAGCAGTTCTTC.

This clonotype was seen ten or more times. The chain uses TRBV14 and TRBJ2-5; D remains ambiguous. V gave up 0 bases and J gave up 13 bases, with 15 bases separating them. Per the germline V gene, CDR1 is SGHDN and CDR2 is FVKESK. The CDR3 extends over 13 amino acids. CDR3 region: CASSQDPIYRWYF. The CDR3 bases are TGTGCCAGCAGCCAAGATCCCATTTACCGGTGGTACTTC.

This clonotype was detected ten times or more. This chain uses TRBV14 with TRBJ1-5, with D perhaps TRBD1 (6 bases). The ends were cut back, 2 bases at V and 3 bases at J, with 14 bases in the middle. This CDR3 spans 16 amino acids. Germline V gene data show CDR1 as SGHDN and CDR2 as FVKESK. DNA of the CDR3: TGTGCCAGCAGCCAACGGTTCGACAGGTTCAATCAGCCCCAGCATTTT. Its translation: CASSQRFDRFNQPQHF.

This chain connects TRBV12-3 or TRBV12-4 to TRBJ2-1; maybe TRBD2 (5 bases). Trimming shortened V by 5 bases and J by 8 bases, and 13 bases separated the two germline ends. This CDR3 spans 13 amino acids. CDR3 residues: CASSAGGVHEQFF. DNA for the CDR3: TGTGCCAGCAGTGCAGGAGGTGTGCATGAGCAGTTCTTC.